These 5 T cell receptor beta chains were all obtained from the same sample, sequenced in a study of T cells in Graves' hyperthyroidism and ophthalmopathy. There were TCR beta CDR3 regions amplified from RNA transcripts. First-round RT-PCR targeting the TCR CDR3 was performed with the HTBI primer set. TCRdb ran MiXCR on the multiplex PCR reads and lists one entry per CDR3 protein. The data contain over 45,000 distinct CDR3 sequences, roughly half of them singletons. Source material: blood. The receptor set was obtained from a woman aged 50 to 60 with Graves' ophthalmopathy.

This clonotype was counted once. The junction shows a germline mismatch at one end, possibly a read error. Written as DNA, the CDR3 is TGTGCCAGTAGCATAGGCAAAGCCTCCGGGGCCAACGTCCTGACTTTC. Its protein product is CASSIGKASGANVLTF. The chain combines TRBV19 with TRBJ2-6; D not certain. Germline CDR1 reads LNHDA; CDR2 reads SQIVND (reference sequence). The CDR3 covers 16 residues. The whole variable domain, filled in from reference TRBV19 and TRBJ2-6, reads DGGITQSPKYLFRKEGQNVTLSCEQNLNHDAMYWYRQDPGQGLRLIYYSQIVNDFQKGDIAEGYSVSREKKESFPLTVTSAQKNPTAFYLCASSIGKASGANVLTFGAGSRLTVL.

This clonotype was seen just once. The chain joins TRBV20-1 to TRBJ1-2; a weak D match, TRBD1 (5 bases). The CDR3 has 12 residues. Between the trimmed V and J ends, which lost 1 base and 4 bases, there was a span of 7 bases. Germline V lookup: CDR1 DFQATT, CDR2 SNEGSKA (reference sequence). The CDR3 spells CSARGGVYGYTF. The CDR3 nucleotides are TGCAGTGCTAGAGGAGGGGTCTATGGCTACACCTTC.

In this sample, this clonotype turned up many times. This chain uses TRBV7-8 with TRBJ2-7, with D uncertain. CDR3 length equals 12 residues. The V gene's germline CDR1 is SGHVS and CDR2 FQNEAQ. V lost 2 bases to trimming and J lost 7 bases, with 9 bases between them. The CDR3 here is CASSLIGLEQYF. DNA of the CDR3: TGTGCCAGCAGCTTAATCGGGTTGGAGCAGTACTTC.

On this clonotype itself: The CDR3 ends on some other residue instead of the conserved phenylalanine or tryptophan, so this is likely a read error. The V call is TRBV7-3, the J call TRBJ2-1, with TRBD2 identical over 8 bases. V dropped 1 base and J dropped 12; count of bases not matched to a gene: 5. The CDR3 spans 13 residues. In germline, CDR1 is SGHTA, CDR2 FQGTGA. The CDR3 region has the DNA TGTGCCAGCAGCTTAATGGACCGGGAGGGGCAGTTCTTA. It yields the protein CASSLMDREGQFL.

This clonotype was recorded many times. V is TRBV19 and J is TRBJ2-7, with a weak D call TRBD2 (6 bases). Trimming pared 4 bases from V and 0 bases from J, leaving 16 bases between. The CDR3 is 16 residues long. Germline CDR1 reads LNHDA; CDR2 reads SQIVND (reference sequence). DNA for the CDR3: TGTGCCAGTAGTAGAGCTACCGGCGGGACCTCCTACGAGCAGTACTTC. It translates to CASSRATGGTSYEQYF.